This T cell receptor (beta chain) was observed in a study of blood T cell repertoires in COVID-19. This table comes from immunoSEQ multiplex PCR, and its TCRdb copy is limited to in-frame clones, with some not included. The data hold about 140,000 clones, with 80% to 85% observed a single time. Germline CDR1 reads LNHDA; CDR2 reads SQIVND (reference sequence). This CDR3 comprises 14 residues. V gave up 7 bases and J gave up 5 bases, with 14 bases separating them. The source of this sequence is a man aged 40-49 years with acute COVID-19. This chain connects TRBV19 to TRBJ2-2; perhaps TRBD1 as D (5 bases). Sequencing was carried out using PBMCs or T cells enriched from blood (not recorded which). CDR3 region: CASNPGIQTGELFF. The DNA for the CDR3 is TGTGCCAGTAACCCAGGGATTCAAACCGGGGAGCTGTTTTTT.